This T cell receptor beta chain was documented in a study of OX40 agonist ivuxolimab in advanced cancers. The CDR3 is 17 residues long. With V trimmed by 4 bases and J by 5 bases, 10 bases remained unmatched. Germline V gene data show CDR1 as MGHRA and CDR2 as YSYEKL. Generated by immunoSEQ multiplex PCR, the TCRdb table keeps only in-frame clones and is missing some. Of about 67,000 clones in the sample, around 81% were seen once. The specimen was CD4+ or CD8+ T cells sorted from blood, collected in a trial of the OX40 agonist ivuxolimab. This TCR was recovered from an adult with an advanced solid tumor such as melanoma, head and neck, liver or kidney cancer. The rearrangement joins TRBV4-1 to TRBJ1-4; TRBD1 agrees at 10 bases. The CDR3 bases are TGCGCCAGCAGCCGAGCGGACGTGGGACAGGGGAATGAAAAACTGTTTTTT. Its translation: CASSRADVGQGNEKLFF.